The present entry profiles one TCR beta chain with its context. Its recognized antigen is unknown. No clone much larger than this one lies a single base away; base qualities are absent. This sample stems from a study of T cell changes during pregnancy in multiple sclerosis (dated by TCRdb to the late 2010s). Background on the whole study: The study looked at changes in the T cell repertoire across pregnancy in women with multiple sclerosis.

The CDR3, from cysteine to phenylalanine, totals 15 residues. CDR3 DNA is the only sequence kept; it has 45 bases, read in frame from the first base. The germline V gene (reference sequence) yields LNHDA for CDR1 and SQIVND for CDR2. V gives up 5 bases and J gives up 2 bases, and the segment between their germline ends measures 13 bases. Library construction relied on the immunoSEQ multiplex PCR assay. Imported from immuneACCESS, the table was reduced by TCRdb to in-frame sequences with V and J called. These copies leave out some clones; in studies compared against another copy, an unresolved V gene accounts for under half, and the cause of the remainder is not known. The sample records tens of thousands of clones, about 91% of which are singletons. Together, the top ten hold 0.95% to 1.5% of the sample.

The starting material was CD4+ T cells from peripheral blood mononuclear cells, obtained in the first trimester of pregnancy. This sequence originates from a female donor with multiple sclerosis, enrolled in a pregnancy study. Here the chain combines TRBV19 and TRBJ1-3; perhaps TRBD1 is the D gene, with 5 bases matching. The CDR3 reads as follows: CASSYGGGTGNTIYF. Here is the DNA: TGTGCCAGTAGTTATGGGGGAGGAACTGGAAACACCATATATTTT.